Shown below are 18 T cell receptor beta chains from a single sample sequenced in a study of blood T cell repertoires in COVID-19. This table comes from immunoSEQ multiplex PCR, and its TCRdb copy is limited to in-frame clones, with some not included. Here the sample spans 150,000 to 200,000 clones, 65% to 90% being singletons. The sample was peripheral blood. The receptors originated from a man aged 50 to 60 with active or convalescent COVID-19.

This clone occurred once. V usage is TRBV7-9 and J usage is TRBJ2-1; 11 nucleotides agree with TRBD2. This CDR3 region has 15 residues. Germline V gene data show CDR1 as SEHNR and CDR2 as FQNEAQ (reference sequence). Trimming at V came to 6 bases and at J to 7 bases, leaving 8 bases not matched to a gene. CDR3 sequence (DNA): TGTGCCAGCAGTCCCGTAACTAGCGGGAGTAATGAGCAGTTCTTC. It is translated as CASSPVTSGSNEQFF.

The J gene is TRBJ2-7, the V gene TRBV24-1; the match to TRBD1 covers 10 bases. Germline CDR1 and CDR2: KGHDR and SFDVKD. The CDR3 sequence is 14 residues long. V was pared by 5 bases and J by 6 bases, with 6 bases of the junction left unmatched. The DNA of the CDR3 is TGTGCCACCAGTGTGGGACAGGGGATCCCCGAGCAGTACTTC. Protein: CATSVGQGIPEQYF.

The chain combines TRBV5-4 with TRBJ2-5; 7 bases line up with TRBD2. The V and J ends lost 4 bases and 5 bases, in that order; junction bases with no gene match: 8. The V gene's germline CDR1 is SGHNT and CDR2 YYREEE (reference sequence). The CDR3 totals 14 residues. The CDR3 loop reads CASSPAGLEETQYF. CDR3 coding DNA: TGTGCCAGCAGCCCGGCAGGACTAGAGGAGACCCAGTACTTC.

The chain carries TRBV19 and TRBJ1-6; D is possibly TRBD1 (6 bases). The germline V gene encodes CDR1 LNHDA and CDR2 SQIVND (reference sequence). The length of the CDR3 is 13 residues. V shed 7 bases and J shed 8 bases, with 12 bases lying between them. The CDR3 protein is CASTRGGHSPLHF. The CDR3 DNA reads as TGTGCCAGTACGCGAGGGGGACATTCACCCCTCCACTTT.

The V gene is TRBV5-1, the J gene TRBJ2-3; 8 bases are a match to TRBD2. From germline, CDR1 is SGHRS and CDR2 YFSETQ. Germline trimming cut 4 bases from V and 5 bases from J; bases unmatched to any gene: 6. The CDR3 is 14 amino acids. The CDR3 reads CASSTREGVDTQYF. DNA of the CDR3: TGCGCCAGCAGCACTCGGGAGGGGGTAGATACGCAGTATTTT. The entire variable domain, with the rest obtained from reference TRBV5-1 and TRBJ2-3, is as follows: KAGVTQTPRYLIKTRGQQVTLSCSPISGHRSVSWYQQTPGQGLQFLFEYFSETQRNKGNFPGRFSGRQFSNSRSEMNVSTLELGDSALYLCASSTREGVDTQYFGPGTRLTVL.

The V and J genes are TRBV9 and TRBJ2-7; 9 bases are shared with TRBD2. CDR1 SGDLS and CDR2 YYNGEE come from the germline V gene. CDR3 size: 15 residues. V gave up 0 bases and J gave up 7 bases; unmatched junction bases: 8. CDR3: CASSVDGSGRGEQYF. Written as DNA, the CDR3 is TGTGCCAGCAGCGTAGACGGTAGCGGGAGAGGTGAGCAGTACTTC.

This chain connects TRBV4-2 to TRBJ2-5; D not resolved. Germline assignment: CDR1 LGHNA and CDR2 YNFKEQ. The CDR3 has 14 amino acids. Trimming removed 0 bases from V and 1 base from J, with 6 bases in between. CDR3 nucleotides: TGTGCCAGCAGCCAAGAATCTAGCCAAGAGACCCAGTACTTC. The encoded protein is CASSQESSQETQYF.

The chain recombines TRBV4-3 with TRBJ2-1, with D unresolved. The CDR3 extends over 14 amino acids. The ends were cut back, 0 bases at V and 7 bases at J, with 10 bases in the middle. The V gene's germline CDR1 is LGHNA and CDR2 YSLEER. CDR3 amino acids: CASSQDLGRNEQFF. Written as DNA, the CDR3 is TGCGCCAGCAGCCAAGATCTAGGTAGGAATGAGCAGTTCTTC.

This sequence joins TRBV7-3 and TRBJ2-3, with 12 bases fitting TRBD2. CDR3 size: 15 residues. The junction had 5 bases not matched to a gene; V was cut back by 4 bases and J by 6 bases. Germline assignment: CDR1 SGHTA and CDR2 FQGTGA. Here the CDR3 DNA reads TGTGCCAGCAGCTCATCTAGCGGGAGGGCCGATACGCAGTATTTT. Amino acid sequence: CASSSSSGRADTQYF.

This sequence joins TRBV5-6 and TRBJ1-6; a weak D match, TRBD1 (5 bases). V gave up 8 bases and J gave up 5 bases, with 14 bases separating them. CDR1 and CDR2 from the germline V gene are SGHDT and YYEEEE. This CDR3 is built from 14 residues. The CDR3 loop is CARRPTTDNSPLHF. The CDR3 DNA sequence: TGTGCCAGGCGACCGACGACAGATAATTCACCCCTCCACTTT.

The chain links TRBV30 to TRBJ1-4, with a possible D match to TRBD1 (6 bases). The CDR3 spans 16 residues. Germline V gene data show CDR1 as GTSNPN and CDR2 as SVGIG (reference sequence). With 1 base removed from V and 7 bases from J, the gap between germline ends came to 19 bases. The CDR3 region is CAWSELIGGQGEKLFF. In DNA, the CDR3 is TGTGCCTGGAGTGAATTAATCGGGGGGCAAGGTGAAAAACTGTTTTTT.

This clone was seen only a few times. The rearrangement uses TRBV30 and TRBJ2-1; 9 positions agree with TRBD1. Trimming cost V 3 bases and J 0 bases; bases outside gene matches: 6. The CDR3 is made up of 16 amino acids. Per germline, CDR1 GTSNPN and CDR2 SVGIG (reference sequence). DNA for the CDR3: TGTGCCTGGAGGGAACAGGGGGCGGGCTCCTACAATGAGCAGTTCTTC. It encodes CAWREQGAGSYNEQFF.

The DNA of the CDR3 is TGTGCCAGCAGCTCATTGAACTATGGCTACACCTTC. It is translated as CASSSLNYGYTF. This chain connects TRBV9 to TRBJ1-2; D is unresolved. The V and J ends lost 4 bases and 2 bases respectively, with 6 bases between them. The germline V gene has CDR1 SGDLS and CDR2 YYNGEE. The CDR3 loop spans 12 amino acids.

As regards this clone: This CDR3 is also generated by other DNA sequences in the sample. V gene TRBV18 combines with J gene TRBJ2-1; TRBD2 matches 15 bases. CDR3 length: 16 residues. Germline lookup yields CDR1 KGHSH and CDR2 LQKENI. V was pared by 0 bases and J by 8 bases, with 2 bases of the junction left unmatched. The CDR3 region has the DNA TGTGCCAGCTCACCACCGGGACTAGCGGGAGGACATGAGCAGTTCTTC. The encoded protein is CASSPPGLAGGHEQFF.

J is TRBJ1-1 and V is TRBV6-5; D not resolved. V lost 5 bases and J 1 base, leaving 11 bases between the germline ends. Germline-derived CDR1 and CDR2 are MNHEY and SVGAGI. This CDR3 contains 14 residues. CDR3: CASSPDTANTEAFF. In nucleotides, the CDR3 is TGTGCCAGCAGTCCAGATACAGCGAACACTGAAGCTTTCTTT.

This clone occurred a few times. The chain carries TRBV6-5 and TRBJ1-2; D may be TRBD1 (5 bases). CDR3 length equals 13 residues. Germline CDR1 is MNHEY and CDR2 is SVGAGI. The V end lost 4 bases, the J end lost 2 bases, and 8 bases lay between the germline ends. This CDR3 reads CASSSDKNYGYTF. The CDR3 DNA is TGTGCCAGCAGTTCGGACAAAAACTATGGCTACACCTTC.

The chain links TRBV3-1 (or the pseudogene TRBV3-2) to TRBJ1-1; 9 bases line up with TRBD1. With V trimmed by 4 bases and J by 0 bases, 3 bases remained unmatched. The length of the CDR3 is 15 residues. Germline CDR1 reads LGHDT; CDR2 reads YNNKEL (reference sequence). The CDR3 DNA reads as TGTGCCAGCAGCCGCACAGGGGGCCTGAACACTGAAGCTTTCTTT. It yields the protein CASSRTGGLNTEAFF.

The chain joins TRBV7-9 to TRBJ2-3; a possible D gene is TRBD2 (5 bases). CDR1 SEHNR and CDR2 FQNEAQ come from the germline V gene (reference sequence). CDR3 length equals 14 residues. V was pared by 5 bases and J by 3 bases, with 12 bases between. This CDR3 reads CASSIIRETDTQYF. As DNA, the CDR3 is TGTGCCAGCAGCATCATTCGGGAAACAGATACGCAGTATTTT.